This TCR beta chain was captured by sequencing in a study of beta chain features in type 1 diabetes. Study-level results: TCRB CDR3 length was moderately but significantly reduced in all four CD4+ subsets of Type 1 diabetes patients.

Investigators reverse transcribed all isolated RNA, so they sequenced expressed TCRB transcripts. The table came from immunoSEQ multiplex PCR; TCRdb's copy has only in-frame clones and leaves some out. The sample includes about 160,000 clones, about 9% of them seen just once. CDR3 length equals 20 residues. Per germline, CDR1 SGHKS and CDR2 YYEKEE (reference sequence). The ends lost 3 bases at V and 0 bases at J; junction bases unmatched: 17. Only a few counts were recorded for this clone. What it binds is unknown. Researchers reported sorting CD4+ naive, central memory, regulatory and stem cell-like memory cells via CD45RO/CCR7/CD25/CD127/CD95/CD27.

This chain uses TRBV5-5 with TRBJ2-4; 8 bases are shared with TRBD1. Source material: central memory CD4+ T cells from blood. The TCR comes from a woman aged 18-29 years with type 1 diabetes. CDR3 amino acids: CASSSSDRVPTVVAKNIQYF. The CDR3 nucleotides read TGTGCCAGCAGCTCCTCGGACAGGGTTCCTACGGTCGTAGCCAAAAACATTCAGTACTTC.